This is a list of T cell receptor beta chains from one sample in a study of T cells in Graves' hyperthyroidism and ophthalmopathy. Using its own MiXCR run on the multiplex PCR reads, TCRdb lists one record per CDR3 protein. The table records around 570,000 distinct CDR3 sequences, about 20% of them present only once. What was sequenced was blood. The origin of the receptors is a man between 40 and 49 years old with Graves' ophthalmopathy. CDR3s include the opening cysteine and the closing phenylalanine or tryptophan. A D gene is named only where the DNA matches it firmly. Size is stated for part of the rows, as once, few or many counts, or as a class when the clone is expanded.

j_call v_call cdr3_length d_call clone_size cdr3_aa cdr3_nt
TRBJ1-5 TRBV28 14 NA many CASGPSSLNQPQHF TGTGCCAGCGGCCCCAGTAGTCTCAATCAGCCCCAGCATTTT
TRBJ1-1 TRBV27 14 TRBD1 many CASSTRGTSAGAFF TGTGCCAGCAGTACCAGGGGGACTTCCGCTGGAGCTTTCTTT
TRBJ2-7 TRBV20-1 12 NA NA CSALADTYEQYF TGCAGTGCTTTAGCGGATACCTACGAGCAGTACTTC
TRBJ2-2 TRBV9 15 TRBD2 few CASSISGINTGELFF TGTGCCAGCAGCATTAGCGGGATAAACACCGGGGAGCTGTTTTTT
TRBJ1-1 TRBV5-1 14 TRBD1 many CASSLAADRAEAFF TGCGCCAGCAGCTTGGCCGCTGACAGGGCAGAGGCTTTCTTT
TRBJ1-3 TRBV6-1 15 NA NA CASTPGGARGNTIYF TGTGCCAGCACCCCCGGCGGAGCGCGGGGAAACACCATATATTTT
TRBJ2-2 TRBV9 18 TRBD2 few CASSAGLAGGMNTGELFF TGTGCCAGCAGCGCGGGACTAGCGGGAGGGATGAACACCGGGGAGCTGTTTTTT
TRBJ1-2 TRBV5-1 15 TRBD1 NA CASSETRGLDYGYTF TGCGCCAGCAGCGAAACCAGGGGGCTGGACTATGGCTACACCTTC
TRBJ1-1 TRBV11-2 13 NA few CASSPTTYTEAFF TGTGCCAGCAGCCCAACGACCTACACTGAAGCTTTCTTT
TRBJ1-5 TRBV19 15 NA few CASSRIHYSNQPQHF TGTGCCAGTAGCCGCATCCATTATAGCAATCAGCCCCAGCATTTT